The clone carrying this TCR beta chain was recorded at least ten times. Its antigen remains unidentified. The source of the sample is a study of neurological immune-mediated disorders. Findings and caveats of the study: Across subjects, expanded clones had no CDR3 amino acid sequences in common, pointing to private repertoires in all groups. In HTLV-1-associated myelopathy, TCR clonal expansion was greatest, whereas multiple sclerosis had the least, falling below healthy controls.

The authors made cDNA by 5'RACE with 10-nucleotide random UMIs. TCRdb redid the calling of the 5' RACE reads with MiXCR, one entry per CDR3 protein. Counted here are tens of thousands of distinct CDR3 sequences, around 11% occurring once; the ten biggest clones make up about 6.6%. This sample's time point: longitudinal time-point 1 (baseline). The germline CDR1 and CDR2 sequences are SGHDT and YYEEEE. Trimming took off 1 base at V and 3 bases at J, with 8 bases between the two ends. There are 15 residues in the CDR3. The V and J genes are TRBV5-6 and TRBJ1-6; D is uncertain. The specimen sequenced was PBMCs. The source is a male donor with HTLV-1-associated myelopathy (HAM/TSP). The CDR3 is CASSLRDIYNSPLHF. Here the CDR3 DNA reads TGTGCCAGCAGCTTGCGTGACATCTATAATTCACCCCTCCACTTT.